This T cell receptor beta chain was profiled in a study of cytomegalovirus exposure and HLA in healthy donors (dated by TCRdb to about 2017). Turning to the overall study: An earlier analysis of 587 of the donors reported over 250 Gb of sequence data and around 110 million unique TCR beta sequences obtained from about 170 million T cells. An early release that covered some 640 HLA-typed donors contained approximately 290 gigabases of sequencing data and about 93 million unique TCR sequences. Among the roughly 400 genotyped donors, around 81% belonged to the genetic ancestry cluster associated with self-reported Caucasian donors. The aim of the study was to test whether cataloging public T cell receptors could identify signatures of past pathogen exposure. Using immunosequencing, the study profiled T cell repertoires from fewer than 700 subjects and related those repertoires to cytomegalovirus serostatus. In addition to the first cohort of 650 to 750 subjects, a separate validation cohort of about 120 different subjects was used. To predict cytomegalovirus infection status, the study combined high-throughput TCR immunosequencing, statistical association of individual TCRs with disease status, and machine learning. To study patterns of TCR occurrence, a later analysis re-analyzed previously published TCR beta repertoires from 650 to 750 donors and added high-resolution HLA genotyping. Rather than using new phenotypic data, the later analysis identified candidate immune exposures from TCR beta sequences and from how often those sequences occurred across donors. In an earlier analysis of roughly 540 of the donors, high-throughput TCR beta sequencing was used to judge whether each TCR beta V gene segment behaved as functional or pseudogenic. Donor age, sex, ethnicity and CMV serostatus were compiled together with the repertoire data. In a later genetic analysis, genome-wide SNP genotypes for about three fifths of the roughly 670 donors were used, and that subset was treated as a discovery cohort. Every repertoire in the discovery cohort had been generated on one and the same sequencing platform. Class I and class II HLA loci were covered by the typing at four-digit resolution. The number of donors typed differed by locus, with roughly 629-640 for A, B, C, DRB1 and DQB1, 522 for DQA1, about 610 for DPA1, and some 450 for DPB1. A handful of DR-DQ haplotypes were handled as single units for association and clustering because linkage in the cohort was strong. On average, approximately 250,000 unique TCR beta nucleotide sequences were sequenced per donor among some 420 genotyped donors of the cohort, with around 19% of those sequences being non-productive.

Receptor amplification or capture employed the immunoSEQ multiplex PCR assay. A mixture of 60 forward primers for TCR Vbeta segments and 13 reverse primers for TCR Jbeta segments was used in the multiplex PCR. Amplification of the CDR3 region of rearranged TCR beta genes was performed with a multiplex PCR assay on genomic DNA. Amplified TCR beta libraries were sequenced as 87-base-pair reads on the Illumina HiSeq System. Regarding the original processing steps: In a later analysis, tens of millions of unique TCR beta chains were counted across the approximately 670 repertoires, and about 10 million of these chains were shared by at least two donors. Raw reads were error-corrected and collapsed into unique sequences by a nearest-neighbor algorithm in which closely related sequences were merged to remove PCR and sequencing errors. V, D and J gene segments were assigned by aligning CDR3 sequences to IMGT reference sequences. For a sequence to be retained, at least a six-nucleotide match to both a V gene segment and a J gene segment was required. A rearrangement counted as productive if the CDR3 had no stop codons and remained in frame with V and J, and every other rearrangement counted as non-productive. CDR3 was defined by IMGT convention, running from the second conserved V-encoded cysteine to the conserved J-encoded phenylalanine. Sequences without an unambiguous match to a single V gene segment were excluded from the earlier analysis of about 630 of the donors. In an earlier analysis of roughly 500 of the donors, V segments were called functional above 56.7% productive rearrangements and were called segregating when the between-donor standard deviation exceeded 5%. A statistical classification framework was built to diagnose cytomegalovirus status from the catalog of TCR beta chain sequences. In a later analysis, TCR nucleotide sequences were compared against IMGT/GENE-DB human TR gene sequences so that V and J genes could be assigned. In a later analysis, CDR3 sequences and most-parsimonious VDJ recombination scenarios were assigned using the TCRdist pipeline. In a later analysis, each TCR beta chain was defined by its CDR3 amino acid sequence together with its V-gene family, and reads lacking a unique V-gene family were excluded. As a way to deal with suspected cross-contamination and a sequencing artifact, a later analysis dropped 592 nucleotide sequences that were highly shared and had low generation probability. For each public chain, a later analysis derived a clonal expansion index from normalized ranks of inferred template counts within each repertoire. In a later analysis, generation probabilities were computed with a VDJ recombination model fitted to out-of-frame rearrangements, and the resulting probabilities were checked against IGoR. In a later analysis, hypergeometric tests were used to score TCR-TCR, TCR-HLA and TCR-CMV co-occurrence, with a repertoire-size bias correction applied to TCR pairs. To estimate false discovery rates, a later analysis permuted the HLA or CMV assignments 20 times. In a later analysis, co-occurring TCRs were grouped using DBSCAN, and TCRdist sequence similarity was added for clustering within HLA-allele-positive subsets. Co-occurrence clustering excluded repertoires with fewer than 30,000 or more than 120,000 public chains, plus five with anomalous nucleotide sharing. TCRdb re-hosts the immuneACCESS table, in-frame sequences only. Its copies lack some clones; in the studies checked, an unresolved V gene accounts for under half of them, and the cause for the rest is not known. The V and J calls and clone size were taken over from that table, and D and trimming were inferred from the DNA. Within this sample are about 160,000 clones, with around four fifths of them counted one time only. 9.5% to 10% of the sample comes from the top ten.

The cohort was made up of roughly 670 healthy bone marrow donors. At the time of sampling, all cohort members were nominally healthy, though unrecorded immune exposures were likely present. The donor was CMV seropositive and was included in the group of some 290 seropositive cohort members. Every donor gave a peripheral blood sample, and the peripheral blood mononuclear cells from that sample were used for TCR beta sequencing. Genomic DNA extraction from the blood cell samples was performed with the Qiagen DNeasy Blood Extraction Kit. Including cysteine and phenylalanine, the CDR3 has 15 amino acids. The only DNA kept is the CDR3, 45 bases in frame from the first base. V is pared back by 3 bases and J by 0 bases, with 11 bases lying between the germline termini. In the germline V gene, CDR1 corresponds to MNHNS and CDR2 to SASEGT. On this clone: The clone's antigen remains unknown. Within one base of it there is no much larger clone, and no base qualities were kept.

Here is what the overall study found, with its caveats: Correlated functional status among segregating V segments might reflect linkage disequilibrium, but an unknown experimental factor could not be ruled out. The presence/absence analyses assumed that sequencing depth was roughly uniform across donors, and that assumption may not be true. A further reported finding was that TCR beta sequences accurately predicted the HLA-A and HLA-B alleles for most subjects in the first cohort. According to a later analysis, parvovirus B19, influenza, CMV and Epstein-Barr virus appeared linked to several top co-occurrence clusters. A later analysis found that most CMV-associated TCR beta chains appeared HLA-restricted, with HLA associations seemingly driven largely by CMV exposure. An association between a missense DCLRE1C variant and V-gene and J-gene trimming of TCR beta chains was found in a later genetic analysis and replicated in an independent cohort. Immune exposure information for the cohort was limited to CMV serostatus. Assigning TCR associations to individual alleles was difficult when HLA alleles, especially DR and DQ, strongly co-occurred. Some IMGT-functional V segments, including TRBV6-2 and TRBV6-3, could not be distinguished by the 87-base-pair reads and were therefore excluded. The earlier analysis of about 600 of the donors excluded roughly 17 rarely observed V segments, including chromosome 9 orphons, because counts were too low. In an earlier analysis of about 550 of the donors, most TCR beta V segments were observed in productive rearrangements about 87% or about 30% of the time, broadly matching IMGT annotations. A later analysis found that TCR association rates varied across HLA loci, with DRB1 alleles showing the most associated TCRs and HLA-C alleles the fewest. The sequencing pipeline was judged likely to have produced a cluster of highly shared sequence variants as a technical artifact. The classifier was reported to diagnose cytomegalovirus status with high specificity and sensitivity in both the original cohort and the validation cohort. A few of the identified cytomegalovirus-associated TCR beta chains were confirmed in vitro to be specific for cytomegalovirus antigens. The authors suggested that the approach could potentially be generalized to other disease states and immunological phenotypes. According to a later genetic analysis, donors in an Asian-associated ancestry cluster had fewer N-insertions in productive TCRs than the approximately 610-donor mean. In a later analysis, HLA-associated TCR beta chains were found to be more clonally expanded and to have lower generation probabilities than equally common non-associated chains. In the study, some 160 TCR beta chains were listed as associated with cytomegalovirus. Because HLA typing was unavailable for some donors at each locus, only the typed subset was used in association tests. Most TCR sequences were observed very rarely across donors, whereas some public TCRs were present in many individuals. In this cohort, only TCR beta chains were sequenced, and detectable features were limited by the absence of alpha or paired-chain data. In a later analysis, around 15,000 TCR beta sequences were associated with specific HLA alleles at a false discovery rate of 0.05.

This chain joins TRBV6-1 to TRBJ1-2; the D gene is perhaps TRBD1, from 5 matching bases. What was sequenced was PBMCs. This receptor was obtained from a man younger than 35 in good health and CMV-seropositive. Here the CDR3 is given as CASSDQGSANYGYTF. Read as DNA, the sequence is TGTGCCAGCAGTGATCAGGGCTCGGCTAACTATGGCTACACCTTC.